The subject of this entry is one TCR beta chain. Its matching antigen is unknown. Produced via immunoSEQ multiplex PCR; TCRdb's table is partial and in-frame only. This repertoire shows some 130,000 clones, more than 90% found once; its top ten account for approximately 0.022%. This sample stems from a study of human thymus T cells. Findings and limits, study-wide: In unrelated individuals, thymic repertoires overlapped highly, according to related research.

Resections removed during corrective heart surgery provided the thymus tissue used. It was healthy Finnish infants having corrective surgery for congenital heart defects who were the donors. Germline V gene sequence: CDR1 SGHNT, CDR2 YENEEA. CDR3 length equals 18 residues. Trimming pared 0 bases from V and 0 bases from J, leaving 12 bases between. The sequenced material came from thymus tissue. The genes are TRBV11-3 and TRBJ2-6; no firm D call. The source of this sequence is a boy less than two years old with a congenital heart defect but otherwise immunologically healthy. This chain's CDR3 is CASSLDRARNSGANVLTF. As DNA, the CDR3 is TGTGCCAGCAGCTTAGATCGGGCCAGAAACTCTGGGGCCAACGTCCTGACTTTC.